Listed here are 29 T cell receptor beta chains from one sample, sequenced in a study of cytomegalovirus exposure and HLA in healthy donors. The PCR made use of 60 Vbeta and 13 Jbeta primers. The assay was immunoSEQ multiplex PCR, and TCRdb's table has in-frame clones only and misses some. The table lists about 120,000 clones, around 86% of them singletons. The sequencing input was PBMCs. These receptors were taken from a woman in her 30s in good health and CMV-seronegative.

This clone was detected only once. The chain employs TRBV5-1 and TRBJ1-4; a possible D gene is TRBD1 (5 bases). Trimming pared 1 base from V and 4 bases from J, leaving 5 bases between. The germline gives CDR1 SGHRS, CDR2 YFSETQ. There are 13 residues in the CDR3. The CDR3, as DNA: TGCGCCAGCAGCTTGCAGGGTAATGAAAAACTGTTTTTT. This codes for CASSLQGNEKLFF.

Here the CDR3 reads CASSFPGEPKNIQYF. The CDR3 DNA reads as TGTGCCAGCAGCTTCCCGGGAGAACCCAAAAACATTCAGTACTTC. This rearrangement joins TRBV5-6 to TRBJ2-4, with a weak D call TRBD2 (6 bases). Germline assignment: CDR1 SGHDT and CDR2 YYEEEE. V lost 2 bases and J lost 2, with 11 bases in between. The CDR3 totals 15 residues.

This clone was found a few times. The rearrangement joins TRBV27 to TRBJ1-3; D is possibly TRBD1 (5 bases). The V gene lost 9 bases and the J gene lost 0 bases, with 6 bases spanning the gap. The CDR3 is made up of 12 amino acids. CDR1 is MNHEY, CDR2 SMNVEV, per germline (reference sequence). The CDR3 DNA sequence: TGTGCCAGAGACAGCTCTGGAAACACCATATATTTT. Translating it yields CARDSSGNTIYF.

The chain recombines TRBV29-1 with TRBJ2-5; D might be TRBD2 (5 bases). V was trimmed by 7 bases and J by 7 bases, leaving 16 bases between them. This CDR3 is 12 amino acids long. The germline V gene encodes CDR1 SQVTM and CDR2 ANQGSEA. The CDR3 loop is CSGGVVRGTQYF. CDR3 in DNA: TGCAGCGGGGGAGTGGTCCGCGGGACCCAGTACTTC.

This clone was seen a handful of times. The rearrangement links TRBV7-9 to TRBJ2-7; the match to TRBD2 covers 11 bases. CDR1 and CDR2 from the germline V gene are SEHNR and FQNEAQ (reference sequence). V lost 3 bases, J lost 1 base, and 8 bases stayed unmatched. CDR3 length equals 17 residues. In DNA form, the CDR3 reads TGTGCCAGCAGCTTTACTAGCGGGAGTTCTGAATCCTACGAGCAGTACTTC. Amino acid sequence: CASSFTSGSSESYEQYF.

The chain is built from TRBV7-2 and TRBJ2-5; D possibly corresponds to TRBD2 (5 bases). CDR3 size: 14 residues. Germline V CDR1 and CDR2: SGHTA, FQGNSA. The V end lost 5 bases, the J end lost 5 bases, and 15 bases lay between the germline ends. The CDR3 is CASSPGLSQETQYF. DNA for the CDR3: TGTGCCAGCAGCCCCGGACTCAGCCAGGAGACCCAGTACTTC.

The CDR3 region is CASSLNYIYEQYF. As DNA, the CDR3 is TGTGCCAGCAGTTTAAACTACATCTACGAGCAGTACTTC. The chain recombines TRBV27 with TRBJ2-7; D remains ambiguous. The ends were cut back, 2 bases at V and 3 bases at J, with 8 bases in the middle. Germline CDR1 MNHEY, CDR2 SMNVEV (reference sequence). The CDR3 contains 13 residues.

The rearrangement uses TRBV7-8 and TRBJ2-3; the match to TRBD2 covers 9 bases. V lost 0 bases and J lost 1; bases outside the gene matches: 2. Germline V gene sequence: CDR1 SGHVS, CDR2 FQNEAQ. This CDR3 region has 16 residues. The CDR3 DNA sequence: TGTGCCAGCAGCTTAGCCCGGACTAGCGGCACAGATACGCAGTATTTT. Translated, it gives CASSLARTSGTDTQYF.

V is TRBV7-2 and J is TRBJ2-1, with 8 positions matching TRBD2. This CDR3 spans 15 amino acids. CDR1 is SGHTA, CDR2 FQGNSA, per germline. Germline trimming cut 2 bases from V and 5 bases from J; bases unmatched to any gene: 5. The CDR3 spells CASSLTSGNHNEQFF. The CDR3 DNA reads TGTGCCAGCAGCTTAACTAGCGGAAATCACAATGAGCAGTTCTTC.

This clone is a singleton in its sample. V gene TRBV7-2 combines with J gene TRBJ2-4; 11 positions match TRBD1. The J segment lost 1 base and the V segment lost 3 bases, leaving 2 bases of the junction unmatched. There are 16 residues in the CDR3. Germline CDR1 reads SGHTA; CDR2 reads FQGNSA. The DNA for the CDR3 is TGTGCCAGCAGCTTCGGGACAGGGGGTGCCAAAAACATTCAGTACTTC. As protein: CASSFGTGGAKNIQYF.

The genes are TRBV6-1 and TRBJ2-7; TRBD2 agrees at 9 bases. The germline V gene encodes CDR1 MNHNS and CDR2 SASEGT. CDR3 size: 15 residues. V shed 4 bases and J 7 bases; nucleotides not matched to a gene: 11. The CDR3 bases are TGTGCCAGCAGTGCACAGCGGGAGGCTTCGGGGGAGCAGTACTTC. It encodes CASSAQREASGEQYF.

The chain links TRBV2 to TRBJ2-7, with D perhaps matching TRBD1 (5 bases). Germline V CDR1 and CDR2: SNHLY, FYNNEI. This CDR3 region has 12 residues. Between the trimmed V and J ends, which lost 6 bases and 4 bases, there was a span of 10 bases. CDR3 bases: TGTGCCAGCAGCGGACAAAGTTACGAGCAGTACTTC. It is translated as CASSGQSYEQYF.

To note about this clone: One end of the junction varies from germline; a read error may be responsible. V gene TRBV7-7 combines with J gene TRBJ2-3; TRBD1 agrees at 7 bases. The CDR3 consists of 14 residues. The V gene's germline CDR1 is SSHAT and CDR2 FNYEAQ (reference sequence). The CDR3 protein is CASSLGQAEDTQYF. The CDR3 bases are TGTGCTAGCAGCTTAGGACAGGCCGAGGATACGCAGTATTTT.

The J gene is TRBJ2-5, the V gene TRBV4-2; 12 bases line up with TRBD2. The end of the DNA fits TRBJ2-7 better, so the J call may be wrong. The CDR3 consists of 15 residues. Germline CDR1 LGHNA, CDR2 YNFKEQ. CDR3 nucleotides: TGTGCCAGCAGCCGATCACTAGCGGGAGGCTACGAGCAGTACTTC. Translated, it gives CASSRSLAGGYEQYF.

The chain couples TRBV7-2 to TRBJ1-4; no firm D call. V lost 5 bases, J lost 0 bases, and 10 bases lay in between. The CDR3 sequence is 15 residues long. The germline V gene has CDR1 SGHTA and CDR2 FQGNSA. The CDR3 DNA reads TGTGCCAGCAGCCCCCTGCGAGCAACTAATGAAAAACTGTTTTTT. As protein: CASSPLRATNEKLFF.

The chain employs TRBV4-1 and TRBJ2-1; a weak D match, TRBD2 (5 bases). CDR3 size: 17 residues. The ends were cut back, 0 bases at V and 3 bases at J, with 15 bases in the middle. The germline gives CDR1 MGHRA, CDR2 YSYEKL. The CDR3 DNA sequence: TGCGCCAGCAGCCAAGATTTAGGAGACTACAACTACAATGAGCAGTTCTTC. Translated: CASSQDLGDYNYNEQFF.

The chain recombines TRBV7-2 with TRBJ2-3; D perhaps matches TRBD2 (6 bases). From germline, CDR1 is SGHTA and CDR2 FQGNSA. Trimming pared 4 bases from V and 0 bases from J, leaving 11 bases between. The CDR3 length is 15 residues. The CDR3 loop is CASSSQSGSTDTQYF. CDR3 DNA: TGTGCCAGCAGCTCCCAGAGCGGGAGCACAGATACGCAGTATTTT.

V usage is TRBV7-9 and J usage is TRBJ2-5, with 9 bases identical to TRBD2. Germline V gives CDR1 SEHNR, CDR2 FQNEAQ (reference sequence). The CDR3 runs to 18 residues. J lost 2 bases, V lost 1 base, and 11 bases had no gene match. The DNA of the CDR3 is TGTGCCAGCAGCTTAGGCACTAGGACTAGCGCGATACAAGAGACCCAGTACTTC. Amino acids: CASSLGTRTSAIQETQYF.

This chain links TRBV5-1 with TRBJ2-1, with 9 bases fitting TRBD1. Germline CDR1 and CDR2: SGHRS and YFSETQ. This CDR3 is built from 15 residues. V was pared by 4 bases and J by 8 bases, with 10 bases of the junction left unmatched. The CDR3 spells CASSGRGQGHDEQFF. The DNA for the CDR3 is TGCGCCAGCAGCGGACGGGGACAGGGTCACGATGAGCAGTTCTTC.

A few counts support this clone. J is TRBJ1-1 and V is TRBV9; 7 bases map to TRBD1. Germline trimming cut 3 bases from V and 3 bases from J; bases unmatched to any gene: 14. The CDR3 is made up of 17 amino acids. Germline V lookup: CDR1 SGDLS, CDR2 YYNGEE. DNA for the CDR3: TGTGCCAGCAGCGGTGGGCCGGGACAGAATGGTTACACTGAAGCTTTCTTT. Amino acid sequence: CASSGGPGQNGYTEAFF.

This sequence joins TRBV19 and TRBJ2-6; 9 nucleotides match TRBD1. Germline V gene lookup returns CDR1 LNHDA and CDR2 SQIVND (reference sequence). The CDR3 spans 16 residues. Trimming at V came to 5 bases and at J to 2 bases, leaving 4 bases not matched to a gene. The CDR3 loop is CASSLRDRAGANVLTF. In nucleotides, the CDR3 is TGTGCCAGTAGTCTCCGGGACAGGGCTGGGGCCAACGTCCTGACTTTC.

V and J are TRBV7-6 and TRBJ2-5; 11 bases line up with TRBD2. The CDR3 totals 15 residues. After removal of 4 bases from V and 9 bases from J, the junction contained 10 bases not matched to a gene. Germline CDR1 and CDR2: SGHVS and FNYEAQ. The CDR3 region is CASSSPTSGSYAQYF. DNA of the CDR3: TGTGCCAGCAGCTCTCCCACTAGCGGGAGTTACGCCCAGTACTTC. Using reference TRBV7-6 and TRBJ2-5 for the parts outside the CDR3, the full variable domain is GAGVSQSPRYKVTKRGQDVALRCDPISGHVSLYWYRQALGQGPEFLTYFNYEAQQDKSGLPNDRFSAERPEGSISTLTIQRTEQRDSAMYRCASSSPTSGSYAQYFGPGTRLLVL.

The J gene is TRBJ2-7, the V gene TRBV19, with TRBD1 matching 8 bases. V lost 7 bases, J lost 6 bases, and 8 bases stayed unmatched. This CDR3 is 13 amino acids long. Germline V gene data show CDR1 as LNHDA and CDR2 as SQIVND (reference sequence). The CDR3 is CASTGGVRSEQYF. The CDR3 nucleotides are TGTGCCAGTACAGGGGGCGTGAGGTCCGAGCAGTACTTC.

This chain uses TRBV28 with TRBJ2-7; TRBD1 matches 7 bases. V was pared by 7 bases and J by 4 bases, with 10 bases of the junction left unmatched. The CDR3 contains 14 residues. Germline loops: CDR1 MDHEN, CDR2 SYDVKM. CDR3 loop: CASTLSDRPYEQYF. The CDR3 coding sequence is TGTGCCAGCACCCTATCGGACAGGCCATACGAGCAGTACTTC. Variable domain in full (rest from reference TRBV28 and TRBJ2-7): DVKVTQSSRYLVKRTGEKVFLECVQDMDHENMFWYRQDPGLGLRLIYFSYDVKMKEKGDIPEGYSVSREKKERFSLILESASTNQTSMYLCASTLSDRPYEQYFGPGTRLTVT.

The chain recombines TRBV4-2 with TRBJ2-2; 7 bases agree with TRBD1. V lost 5 bases to trimming and J lost 4 bases; unmatched junction nucleotides: 13. Germline-derived CDR1 and CDR2 are LGHNA and YNFKEQ. The CDR3 consists of 17 residues. CDR3: CASSSDSGTEVTGELFF. Here the CDR3 DNA reads TGTGCCAGCAGCTCCGATTCCGGGACAGAAGTCACCGGGGAGCTGTTTTTT.

The rearrangement joins TRBV29-1 to TRBJ2-2; TRBD2 agrees at 11 bases. With 7 bases clipped from V and 4 bases from J, the junction kept 5 bases outside the gene matches. The CDR3 has 14 amino acids. Germline loops: CDR1 SQVTM, CDR2 ANQGSEA. The CDR3 reads CSANSGRATGELFF. DNA for the CDR3: TGCAGCGCAAATAGCGGGAGGGCCACCGGGGAGCTGTTTTTT.

Here the CDR3 reads CASSLAIVAGSSYEQYF. The CDR3 coding sequence is TGTGCCAGCAGCTTAGCGATTGTAGCGGGGAGCTCCTACGAGCAGTACTTC. This chain joins TRBV7-8 and TRBJ2-7; 8 nucleotides match TRBD2. The CDR3 sequence is 17 residues long. Trimming cost V 0 bases and J 0 bases; bases outside gene matches: 7. Germline CDR1 reads SGHVS; CDR2 reads FQNEAQ.

This rearrangement joins TRBV5-1 to TRBJ2-7; TRBD2 aligns across 14 bases. CDR1 and CDR2 from the germline V gene are SGHRS and YFSETQ. J was trimmed by 5 bases and V by 4 bases; bases with no gene match: 5. This CDR3 region has 15 residues. CDR3 residues: CASSLGTSGSHEQYF. The CDR3 nucleotides read TGCGCCAGCAGCCTCGGGACTAGCGGGAGTCACGAGCAGTACTTC.

This clone was seen only a few times. V usage is TRBV28 and J usage is TRBJ2-7; 10 nucleotides agree with TRBD2. J lost 2 bases, V lost 5 bases, and 9 bases had no gene match. The germline V gene has CDR1 MDHEN and CDR2 SYDVKM. This CDR3 comprises 16 residues. The CDR3 region has the DNA TGTGCCAGCAGTCCAGACGGACTAGCGGAGGCCTACGAGCAGTACTTC. It encodes CASSPDGLAEAYEQYF.